The 27 T cell receptor beta chains presented below share a single source sample, sequenced in a study of tissue T cells after allogeneic stem cell transplantation. The data were produced by immunoSEQ multiplex PCR, yet TCRdb's version contains in-frame clones alone and is incomplete. The profile shows 4,000 to 4,500 clones, approximately 44% of them singletons. Time point meaning: mouse harvest day 14 after allogeneic transplant. The graft held 10^6 splenic CD5+ T cells and 10^7 T-cell-depleted bone marrow cells. Sequenced material: lymph node tissue. The receptors come from a female BALB/c mouse given C57BL/6 T cells with graft-versus-host disease after an allogeneic hematopoietic cell transplant.

With regard to this clone: Gene names follow the mouse nomenclature. The sequence runs out 1 residue before the end of the CDR3; the remainder is reconstructed from the germline J gene. The chain joins TRBV5 to TRBJ1-6, with D unclear. TRBJ1-6 is an open reading frame, and its role is uncertain. This CDR3 has 13 amino acids. V was clipped by 3 bases and J by 7 bases, with 7 bases between them. In germline, CDR1 is LGHNA, CDR2 YNLKQL (reference sequence). CDR3 in amino acids: CASSHGWNSPLYF. The part of the CDR3 DNA that was read is TGTGCCAGCAGCCACGGATGGAATTCGCCCCTCTAC.

On this clone itself: Mouse names are used for the genes. The read gets to within 1 residue of the CDR3 end, and the germline J gene fills in the rest. The chain employs TRBV26 and TRBJ1-4, with D uncertain. The CDR3 spans 14 residues. The germline gives CDR1 KGHPV, CDR2 FQNQEV (reference sequence). V was shortened by 6 bases and J by 0 bases, with 8 bases between the two germline ends. The sequenced CDR3 bases are TGTGCCAGCAGCGCCGATATTTCCAACGAAAGATTATTT. It is translated as CASSADISNERLF. The full-length CDR3 reads as CASSADISNERLFF. The full variable domain, with the rest looked up from reference TRBV26 and TRBJ1-4, is NSKVIQTPRYLVKGQGQKAKMRCIPEKGHPVVFWYQQNKNNEFKFLINFQNQEVLQQIDMTEKRFSAECPSNSPCSLEIQSSEAGDSALYLCASSADISNERLFFGHGTKLSVL.

Details on this clone: Gene names and germline match the mouse. The read finishes 1 residue shy of the CDR3 end, and the germline J gene is used to complete it. The chain employs TRBV26 and TRBJ2-4; 7 bases match TRBD1. The CDR3 contains 15 residues. The J segment lost 1 base and the V segment lost 6 bases, leaving 7 bases of the junction unmatched. Germline CDR1 KGHPV, CDR2 FQNQEV (reference sequence). The covered CDR3 bases are TGTGCCAGCAGCGAGGCAGGGGGTGGTCAAAACACCTTGTAC. Amino acids: CASSEAGGGQNTLY. The full CDR3 is CASSEAGGGQNTLYF.

Worth noting for this clone: Gene names are the mouse ones. The read falls 1 residue short of the CDR3 end, and the missing part is taken from the germline J gene. The chain combines TRBV29 with TRBJ2-5; D not resolved. The germline V gene encodes CDR1 MSHET and CDR2 SYDVDS. The CDR3 consists of 13 residues. V was trimmed by 3 bases and J by 2 bases, leaving 6 bases between them. This CDR3 is CASSFGSQDTQYF. The DNA read from the CDR3 is TGTGCTAGCAGTTTTGGCAGCCAAGACACCCAGTAC. Supplemented by reference TRBV29 and TRBJ2-5, the full variable domain reads DMKVTQMPRYLIKRMGENVLLECGQDMSHETMYWYRQDPGLGLQLIYISYDVDSNSEGDIPKGYRVSRKKREHFSLILDSAKTNQTSVYFCASSFGSQDTQYFGPGTRLLVL.

Turning to this clone: The germline and genes are mouse ones. The sequenced part of the CDR3 DNA is TGCTCCAGCAGTCCCCTGGGGGTCTATGCTGAGCAGTTC. Translating gives CSSSPLGVYAEQF. The CDR3 in full is CSSSPLGVYAEQFF. V usage is TRBV23 and J usage is TRBJ2-1; TRBD2, the table's D call, lacks a check against the DNA. The CDR3 end lies 1 residue beyond the end of the read and is filled in from the germline J gene. CDR3 size: 14 residues. CDR1 KGHTA and CDR2 FQNQQP come from the germline V gene.

Turning to this clone: Gene names are the mouse ones. The read is 1 residue too short to cover the CDR3 end, so that end is filled in from the germline J gene. The chain combines TRBV31 with TRBJ2-7, with 10 nucleotides matching TRBD2. Trimming cost V 1 base and J 4 bases; bases outside gene matches: 4. The CDR3 is 14 residues long. Germline CDR1 is GKSSPN and CDR2 is SITVG. CDR3 protein: CAWSPGTGAYEQYF. The CDR3 DNA, read in part, is TGTGCCTGGAGTCCCGGGACTGGGGCATATGAACAGTAC. Variable domain in full (rest from reference TRBV31 and TRBJ2-7): AQTIHQWPVAEIKAVGSPLSLGCTIKGKSSPNLYWYWQATGGTLQQLFYSITVGQVESVVQLNLSASRPKDDQFILSTEKLLLSHSGFYLCAWSPGTGAYEQYFGPGTRLTVL.

Concerning this clone itself: Gene names and germline refer to mouse. The DNA read from the CDR3 is TGTGCCAGCAGTATGGGCAGGGGGAGTAGTGCAGAAACGCTGTAT. Amino acid sequence: CASSMGRGSSAETLY. The whole CDR3 reads CASSMGRGSSAETLYF. The J gene is TRBJ2-3, the V gene TRBV19; TRBD1 agrees at 7 bases. The DNA ends 1 residue before the CDR3 does, and the rest of the CDR3 is filled in from the germline J gene. J lost 0 bases, V lost 2 bases, and 6 bases had no gene match. Per germline, CDR1 FNHDT and CDR2 SITEND (reference sequence). The CDR3 has 16 residues. The entire variable domain, with the rest obtained from reference TRBV19 and TRBJ2-3, is as follows: GGIITQTPKFLIGQEGQKLTLKCQQNFNHDTMYWYRQDSGKGLRLIYYSITENDLQKGDLSEGYDASREKKSSFSLTVTSAQKNEMAVFLCASSMGRGSSAETLYFGSGTRLTVL.

Regarding this clone: Relative to the germline gene, one junction end is altered; a read error may explain this. Gene labels here are mouse ones. The CDR3 end is not reached by the read, which stops 1 residue before it; the germline J gene fills it in. The chain carries TRBV16 and TRBJ1-3; 7 bases are a match to TRBD1. The CDR3 consists of 16 residues. Germline values: CDR1 SGHSA, CDR2 FRNQAP. CDR3 DNA (partial): TGTGCAAGCACCTCGACCGGGACAGCGCCTGGAAACACGCTCTAT. It codes for CASTSTGTAPGNTLY. Given in full, the CDR3 is CASTSTGTAPGNTLYF.

As concerns this clone: The gene names given are mouse names. The sequence runs out 1 residue before the end of the CDR3; the remainder is reconstructed from the germline J gene. This chain joins TRBV3 and TRBJ1-5; D is ambiguous. Germline V gives CDR1 SNHLY, CDR2 FYNGKV (reference sequence). The CDR3 loop spans 13 amino acids. Trimming stripped 5 bases from V and 0 bases from J, with 5 bases between. The sequenced part of the CDR3 DNA is TGTGCCAGCAGCCTAAATAACAACCAGGCTCCGCTT. It encodes CASSLNNNQAPL. The whole CDR3 sequence reads CASSLNNNQAPLF. The full variable domain, rest sourced from reference TRBV3 and TRBJ1-5, is GPKVLQIPSHQIIDMGQMVTLNCDPVSNHLYFYWYKQILGQQMEFLVNFYNGKVMEKSKLFKDQFSVERPDGSYFTLKIQPTALEDSAVYFCASSLNNNQAPLFGEGTRLSVL.

To note about this clone: These gene names are mouse names. The read gets to within 1 residue of the CDR3 end, and the germline J gene fills in the rest. The chain carries TRBV26 and TRBJ2-3; no firm D call. The germline V and J ends were trimmed by 5 bases and 0 bases, with 6 bases remaining between them. CDR1 and CDR2 (germline): KGHPV, FQNQEV (reference sequence). The CDR3 spans 13 residues. The sequenced part of the CDR3 DNA is TGTGCCAGCAGTGTACATAGTGCAGAAACGCTGTAT. Its protein product is CASSVHSAETLY. In full, the CDR3 is CASSVHSAETLYF.

As to this clone: Mouse names are used for the genes. The read finishes 1 residue shy of the CDR3 end, and the germline J gene is used to complete it. The V gene is TRBV19, the J gene TRBJ1-5; D not certain. In germline, CDR1 is FNHDT, CDR2 SITEND (reference sequence). The V gene lost 5 bases and the J gene lost 3 bases, with 9 bases spanning the gap. The CDR3 has 13 residues. The covered CDR3 bases are TGTGCCAGCAGCTCAACAGTCAACCAGGCTCCGCTT. Translation: CASSSTVNQAPL. The whole CDR3 is CASSSTVNQAPLF.

This clone was counted only a few times. Gene names follow the mouse nomenclature. The read ends 1 residue early relative to the CDR3; the germline J gene fills the gap. V usage is TRBV26 and J usage is TRBJ1-1, with 9 bases that match TRBD1. The junction had 8 bases not matched to a gene; V was cut back by 6 bases and J by 0 bases. CDR1 KGHPV and CDR2 FQNQEV come from the germline V gene (reference sequence). This CDR3 spans 16 amino acids. This CDR3 reads CASSLRTGDANTEVFF. Incomplete CDR3 DNA: TGTGCCAGCAGCCTAAGGACAGGGGATGCAAACACAGAAGTCTTC.

About this clone itself: Genes and germline come from the mouse. The read comes to an end 1 residue before the CDR3 does, leaving the germline J gene to fill in the end. The V call is TRBV5, the J call TRBJ2-7; 11 nucleotides match TRBD2. The ends lost 6 bases at V and 6 bases at J; junction bases unmatched: 4. This CDR3 is built from 13 residues. Per the germline V gene, CDR1 is LGHNA and CDR2 is YNLKQL (reference sequence). CDR3 residues: CASRDWGGREQYF. The CDR3 bases that were read are TGTGCCAGCAGAGACTGGGGGGGGCGTGAACAGTAC.

As to this clone: Mouse gene names apply. The CDR3 loop reads CASSLSPGTEVFF. Partial CDR3 DNA: TGTGCCAGCAGTCTGTCGCCAGGCACAGAAGTCTTC. The V gene is TRBV26, the J gene TRBJ1-1; D unclear. From the germline J gene comes the end of the CDR3, since the read stops 1 residue before it. The V gene's germline CDR1 is KGHPV and CDR2 FQNQEV (reference sequence). V was cut by 0 bases and J by 4 bases, with 6 bases left in between. The CDR3 length is 13 residues.

This clone was found a few times. Each gene name is a mouse one. The read halts 1 residue ahead of the CDR3 end, with the missing end drawn from the germline J gene. The chain is built from TRBV23 and TRBJ1-4; TRBD1 reflects the table's D call only, with no check against the DNA. The CDR3 is 14 amino acids. Germline lookup yields CDR1 KGHTA and CDR2 FQNQQP. The chain's CDR3 is CSSSPRGPNERLFF. The sequenced part of the CDR3 DNA is TGCTCCAGCAGTCCCAGGGGCCCCAACGAAAGATTATTT.

In regard to this clone: The genes are named according to mouse. The read stops 1 residue short of the end of the CDR3; the missing end is completed from the germline J gene. The gene calls are TRBV26 and TRBJ1-1; a weak D match, TRBD1 (6 bases). The length of the CDR3 is 13 residues. Germline CDR1 is KGHPV and CDR2 is FQNQEV (reference sequence). Between the trimmed V and J ends, which lost 4 bases and 1 base, there was a span of 7 bases. Incomplete CDR3 DNA: TGTGCCAGCAGTCACAGGGAAAACACAGAAGTCTTC. Encoded protein: CASSHRENTEVF. The full CDR3 reads CASSHRENTEVFF.

This clone showed up just a few times. The germline and genes are mouse ones. The read gets to within 1 residue of the CDR3 end, and the germline J gene fills in the rest. The chain employs TRBV29 and TRBJ2-2; D is perhaps TRBD1 or TRBD2 (5 bases each). V was trimmed by 5 bases and J by 1 base, leaving 5 bases between them. Germline V gene lookup returns CDR1 MSHET and CDR2 SYDVDS. The CDR3 extends over 13 amino acids. This CDR3 reads CASSGGNTGQLYF. The sequenced part of the CDR3 DNA is TGTGCTAGCAGTGGGGGAAACACCGGGCAGCTCTAC.

The table lists this clone with a count of one. Gene names are the mouse ones. Here the CDR3 reads CTCSASREAGTLYF. The sequenced CDR3 bases are TGCACCTGCAGTGCGAGCAGGGAAGCGGGCACCTTGTAC. The chain is built from TRBV1 and TRBJ2-4; maybe TRBD1 (5 bases). The read finishes 1 residue shy of the CDR3 end, and the germline J gene is used to complete it. The V and J ends lost 3 bases and 8 bases respectively, with 15 bases between them. From germline, CDR1 is NSQYPW and CDR2 LRSPGD (reference sequence). The CDR3 has 14 amino acids.

The table lists this clone with a few counts. Gene names are the mouse ones. The read terminates 1 residue ahead of where the CDR3 ends, so the germline J gene completes it. V and J are TRBV1 and TRBJ2-4; tentatively, D is TRBD2 (6 bases). The germline V gene encodes CDR1 NSQYPW and CDR2 LRSPGD (reference sequence). Deletions cut 1 base from V and 0 bases from J, with 11 bases between. The CDR3 is 16 amino acids. CDR3 sequence: CTCSAALGTSQNTLYF. The part of the CDR3 DNA that was read is TGCACCTGCAGTGCAGCTCTGGGGACTAGTCAAAACACCTTGTAC.

By frequency in the sample, this clone is medium-sized (0.01 to 0.1%). Genes and germline come from the mouse. The read terminates 1 residue before the CDR3 end, so the remaining end is supplied by the germline J gene. The chain combines TRBV16 with TRBJ2-4; D might be TRBD1 (6 bases). Trimming shortened V by 5 bases and J by 5 bases, and 8 bases separated the two germline ends. From germline, CDR1 is SGHSA and CDR2 FRNQAP. The length of the CDR3 is 12 residues. CDR3 bases read: TGTGCAAGCAGCCCGACAGGAAACACCTTGTAC. Its protein is CASSPTGNTLY. The CDR3, in full, reads CASSPTGNTLYF. Together with reference TRBV16 and TRBJ2-4, the CDR3 gives the full variable domain: NAGVIQTPRHKVTGKGQEATLWCEPISGHSAVFWYRQTIVQGLEFLTYFRNQAPIDDSGMPKERFSAQMPNQSHSTLKIQSTQPQDSAVYLCASSPTGNTLYFGAGTRLSVL.

By frequency in the sample, this clone is large (0.1 to 1%). Mouse gene names and germline throughout. The read ends 1 residue early relative to the CDR3; the germline J gene fills the gap. The chain has TRBV29 and TRBJ2-7, with 8 nucleotides matching TRBD2. Germline V CDR1 and CDR2: MSHET, SYDVDS. This CDR3 has 13 residues. Trimming removed 6 bases from V and 7 bases from J; junction bases left unmatched: 8. CDR3 bases read: TGTGCTAGCAGCCCCGGGGGGGCGCGGGAACAGTAC. This codes for CASSPGGAREQY. The whole CDR3 is CASSPGGAREQYF.

About this clone itself: The gene symbols are mouse symbols. The CDR3 protein is CASSHGGGNTLYF. CDR3 bases read: TGTGCCAGCAGCCACGGGGGGGGAAATACGCTCTAT. V usage is TRBV19 and J usage is TRBJ1-3, with D perhaps matching TRBD1 (5 bases). The read stops 1 residue short of the end of the CDR3; the missing end is completed from the germline J gene. Germline CDR1 is FNHDT and CDR2 is SITEND (reference sequence). This CDR3 contains 13 residues. The V end lost 5 bases, the J end lost 4 bases, and 10 bases lay between the germline ends.

With respect to this clone: Gene labels here are mouse ones. The read finishes 1 residue shy of the CDR3 end, and the germline J gene is used to complete it. The chain uses TRBV26 and TRBJ2-7; D gene uncertain. Germline assignment: CDR1 KGHPV and CDR2 FQNQEV (reference sequence). The CDR3 is 11 amino acids. The germline V and J ends were trimmed by 2 bases and 6 bases, with 5 bases remaining between them. Here the CDR3 reads CASSLTVEQYF. The covered CDR3 bases are TGTGCCAGCAGTCTGACAGTTGAACAGTAC.

This clone was picked up a small number of times. All gene names here are mouse names. The read falls 1 residue short of the CDR3 end, and the missing part is taken from the germline J gene. The chain is built from TRBV23 and TRBJ2-5; the table's D call, TRBD2, has no DNA check behind it. The germline V gene has CDR1 KGHTA and CDR2 FQNQQP. This CDR3 contains 14 residues. CDR3 DNA (partial): TGCTCCAGCAGTCAAACTGGGGGACAAGACACCCAGTAC. Translating it yields CSSSQTGGQDTQY. In full, the CDR3 reads CSSSQTGGQDTQYF.

This clone was found a few times. The germline and genes are mouse ones. With the read ending 1 residue before the CDR3 end, the germline J gene is used to fill in that end. V usage is TRBV3 and J usage is TRBJ2-1; D possibly matches TRBD1 or TRBD2 (5 bases each). Trimming cost V 5 bases and J 0 bases, with 11 bases left between them. The CDR3 length is 15 residues. The germline V gene has CDR1 SNHLY and CDR2 FYNGKV (reference sequence). The covered CDR3 bases are TGTGCCAGCAGCCCCCGCGGGGGTAACTATGCTGAGCAGTTC. This encodes CASSPRGGNYAEQF. In full, the CDR3 reads CASSPRGGNYAEQFF.

With regard to this clone: Germline and genes: mouse. Coverage ceases 1 residue before the CDR3 finishes, and the germline J gene fills in the end. The rearrangement uses TRBV12-1 and TRBJ2-2, with 10 bases lining up with TRBD2. Germline CDR1 reads SGHSN; CDR2 reads HYEKVE. The CDR3 covers 15 residues. The CDR3 is CAALPGLGATGQLYF. The covered CDR3 bases are TGTGCAGCTCTCCCCGGACTGGGGGCCACCGGGCAGCTCTAC.

This clone was counted between two and nine times. The gene symbols are mouse symbols. The read terminates 1 residue before the CDR3 end, so the remaining end is supplied by the germline J gene. The chain uses TRBV12-1 and TRBJ2-7; perhaps TRBD1 as D (5 bases). Trimming took 4 bases from V and 0 from J, leaving 9 bases between them. This CDR3 has 13 amino acids. The germline V gene has CDR1 SGHSN and CDR2 HYEKVE. The CDR3 bases that were read are TGTGCCAGCTCCCCCGACAGCTCCTATGAACAGTAC. Amino acids: CASSPDSSYEQY. The full CDR3 protein is CASSPDSSYEQYF.